The clone carrying this TCR beta chain occurred many times. The junction does not match germline at one end; this may be a read error. These data are taken from a study of blood T cells in healthy people across ages. The germline V gene has CDR1 SGHRS and CDR2 YFSETQ. The length of the CDR3 is 15 residues. The second PCR ran about 6 to 11 cycles with a sample-barcoded 5' primer and J-beta primers. MiXCR, applied by TCRdb to the 5' RACE reads, yields one record per CDR3 protein. The data contain around 700,000 distinct CDR3 sequences, more than 20% of them singletons. This sample also belongs to another study, concerning T cells of mothers and their children.

This sequence originates from a boy aged 5-17 years in good health. Sequencing input: blood. The genes are TRBV5-1 and TRBJ2-7, with 9 bases that match TRBD2. CDR3 loop: CASSLGAGGAYEQYF. CDR3 nucleotide sequence: TGTGCCAGCAGCTTAGGAGCGGGAGGAGCCTACGAGCAGTACTTC.